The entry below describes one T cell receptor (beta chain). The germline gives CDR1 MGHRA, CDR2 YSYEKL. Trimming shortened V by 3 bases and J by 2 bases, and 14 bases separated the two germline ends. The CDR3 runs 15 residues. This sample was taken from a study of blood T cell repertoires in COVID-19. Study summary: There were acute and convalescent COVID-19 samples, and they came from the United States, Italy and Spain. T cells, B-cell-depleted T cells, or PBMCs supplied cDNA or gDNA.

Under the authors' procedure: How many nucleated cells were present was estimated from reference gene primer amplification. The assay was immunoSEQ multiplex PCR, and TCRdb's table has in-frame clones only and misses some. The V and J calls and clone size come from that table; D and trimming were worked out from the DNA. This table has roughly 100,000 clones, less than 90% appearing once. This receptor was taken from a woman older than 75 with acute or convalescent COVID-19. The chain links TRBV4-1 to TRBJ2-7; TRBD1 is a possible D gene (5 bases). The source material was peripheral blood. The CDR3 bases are TGCGCCAGCAGCCAGCGGCCTGCAGGGCCCTACGAGCAGTACTTC. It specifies CASSQRPAGPYEQYF.